Following are 3 T cell receptor beta chains from one sample sequenced in a study of CD8+ T cells in alopecia areata. Treatment reported: oral pan-JAK inhibitor, 5-10 mg twice daily. Sequencing relied on a cDNA template that was reverse transcribed from extracted RNA. Clones were sequenced by immunoSEQ multiplex PCR, and TCRdb holds only the in-frame ones, with some missing. The repertoire includes around 190,000 clones, over 55% of them detected once, and approximately 1% sits in the top ten. Sequencing used CD4+ T cells sorted from blood, obtained at week 24, from a patient treated with tofacitinib. Source of these receptors: a human donor with alopecia areata.

The chain uses TRBV5-1 and TRBJ2-1; 12 nucleotides align to TRBD2. The CDR3 covers 18 residues. CDR1 is SGHRS, CDR2 YFSETQ, per germline. Losses at the gene ends were 0 bases for V and 7 bases for J; bases not matched to a gene: 11. CDR3 amino acids: CASSLGLLAGGPKNEQFF. In nucleotides, the CDR3 is TGCGCCAGCAGCTTGGGCCTACTAGCGGGGGGACCGAAGAATGAGCAGTTCTTC.

The rearrangement uses TRBV6-6 and TRBJ1-5; 8 bases match TRBD1. The CDR3 covers 16 residues. CDR1 is MNHNY, CDR2 SVGAGI, per germline (reference sequence). J lost 2 bases, V lost 6 bases, and 9 bases had no gene match. The CDR3 DNA sequence: TGTGCCAGCAGGGAAAACCTACAGGGGGGCAATCAGCCCCAGCATTTT. As protein: CASRENLQGGNQPQHF.

This clone was counted a few times. The chain is built from TRBV4-3 and TRBJ2-3; 8 bases line up with TRBD2. This CDR3 region has 18 residues. Germline values: CDR1 LGHNA, CDR2 YSLEER. V shed 3 bases and J 2 bases; nucleotides not matched to a gene: 13. CDR3 region: CASSQTPGGGTFTDTQYF. The CDR3 bases are TGCGCCAGCAGCCAGACACCCGGCGGGGGGACTTTCACAGATACGCAGTATTTT.